Listed below are T cell receptor beta chains from one sample, sequenced in a study of blood T cell repertoires in COVID-19. Clones were read by immunoSEQ multiplex PCR, and TCRdb kept only the in-frame ones, dropping some. The sample has 150,000 to 200,000 clones; around 80% are singletons. The sequencing sample was made of PBMCs or T cells enriched from blood (not recorded which). These receptors were collected from an older woman who had recovered from COVID-19. The CDR3 runs from the conserved cysteine through the conserved F or W. Fields, in order: D gene, J gene, V gene, CDR3 DNA, CDR3 protein. D genes are given only for firm matches.

D gene: .; J gene: TRBJ1-1; V gene: TRBV5-1; CDR3 DNA: TGCGCCAGCAACGGGGTCACTGAAGCTTTCTTT; CDR3 protein: CASNGVTEAFF
D gene: .; J gene: TRBJ1-4; V gene: TRBV15; CDR3 DNA: TGTGCCACGGGCCTAACAGGGATTAATGAAAAACTGTTTTTT; CDR3 protein: CATGLTGINEKLFF
D gene: .; J gene: TRBJ2-7; V gene: TRBV5-1; CDR3 DNA: TGCGCCAGCAGCACGTACTACCGATCCTACGAGCAGTACTTC; CDR3 protein: CASSTYYRSYEQYF
D gene: TRBD1; J gene: TRBJ1-4; V gene: TRBV6-5; CDR3 DNA: TGTGCCAGCAGGAGCTACAGGGGGCGAGAAGAAAAACTGTTTTTT; CDR3 protein: CASRSYRGREEKLFF
D gene: TRBD2; J gene: TRBJ2-2; V gene: TRBV15; CDR3 DNA: TGTGCCACCAGCGGGGCGGGAGTCGGGGAGCTGTTTTTT; CDR3 protein: CATSGAGVGELFF
D gene: .; J gene: TRBJ2-1; V gene: TRBV11-2; CDR3 DNA: TGTGCCAGCAGCATTCGACTAGAACTAGGCAATGAGCAGTTCTTC; CDR3 protein: CASSIRLELGNEQFF
D gene: .; J gene: TRBJ1-1; V gene: TRBV7-3; CDR3 DNA: TGTGCCAGCAGCTTACAAGGGGTGAACACTGAAGCTTTCTTT; CDR3 protein: CASSLQGVNTEAFF
D gene: TRBD2; J gene: TRBJ2-5; V gene: TRBV5-1; CDR3 DNA: TGCGCCAGCAGCTCGGGAGGGAGGGTTTCGGAGACCCAGTACTTC; CDR3 protein: CASSSGGRVSETQYF
D gene: .; J gene: TRBJ2-6; V gene: TRBV29-1; CDR3 DNA: TGCAGCGTTGAAGGGGGCAACGGGGCCAACGTCCTGACTTTC; CDR3 protein: CSVEGGNGANVLTF
D gene: TRBD1; J gene: TRBJ1-2; V gene: TRBV7-2; CDR3 DNA: TGTGCCAGCAGCCAAGACAGGGGAGCTAACTATGGCTACACCTTC; CDR3 protein: CASSQDRGANYGYTF
D gene: .; J gene: TRBJ2-4; V gene: TRBV5-1; CDR3 DNA: TGCGCCAGCAGCTTGGCCGTTAGCGCCACCAAAAACATTCAGTACTTC; CDR3 protein: CASSLAVSATKNIQYF